This T cell receptor (beta chain) emerged from a study of blood T cells in healthy people across ages (dated by TCRdb to between 2014 and 2016). Concerning the study at large: In model experiments, template switching captured about one uniquely barcoded TCR beta cDNA molecule for every two T cells. To track age-related changes in TCR beta repertoire diversity, the study relied on deep sequencing normalized with unique cDNA molecular identifiers. Donors were grouped into four age groups: young (average approximately 15 years), middle-aged (roughly 37), aged (about 60) and long-lived (about 90). To avoid experimental bias, donors of different ages were spread randomly across the sequencing lanes. For two donors (one aged 18 to 29 and one aged 80 or older), the study analyzed two additional independent replicas of 1 million unique cDNA reads from the same blood draw. The study at large found these results: The percentage of naive T cells measured by flow cytometry correlated strongly with observed TCR beta diversity. Observed TCR beta diversity per million T cells fell roughly linearly with age, and a significant reduction was already apparent by age roughly 40. Conclusive comparison of naive and antigen-experienced compartments was prevented by the profiling of bulk unsorted PBMCs. Total diversity estimates from one million sequenced T cells were considered lower bounds and underestimates. The CMV infection status of donors was not known, potentially confounding age-related changes in expanded clonotypes. Compared with the aged group, the long-lived group had more naive CD4+ T cells, fewer expanded clones and increased TCR diversity, suggesting age selection.

V has 5 bases trimmed and J has 2 bases trimmed; junction bases matching no gene number 3. From the germline V gene (reference sequence), CDR1 is DFQATT and CDR2 is SNEGSKA. CDR3 length: 14 amino acids, cysteine to phenylalanine. The read is trimmed to its CDR3 DNA, 42 bases read in frame from base 1. Library generation was performed with 5' RACE. The sequencer listed for this sample is Illumina HiSeq 2500. The second PCR ran for roughly 7 to 12 cycles and used a J-beta primer mix along with a sample-barcoded 5' primer. A unique molecular identifier was introduced onto each TCR beta cDNA molecule by a template-switch 5' adaptor carrying 12 random nucleotides. Each sample yielded at least 2.5 million CDR3-containing paired-end reads. First-strand cDNA was synthesized from all RNA with the Mint cDNA synthesis kit, primed by a TRBC-specific oligonucleotide. Following uracil-DNA glycosylase treatment, a first 18-cycle PCR with universal primers M1SS and BC2_uni_R was performed on all cDNA. Under the source paper's analysis protocol: For normalization, 1 million high-quality reads, each with a distinct molecular identifier, were randomly selected from each sample. Reads sharing molecular identifiers were discarded rather than binned into consensus sequences. MiTCR, run with a Q25 quality threshold and the strictest error-elimination algorithm, handled CDR3 identification, clonotype clustering and error correction. A nonparametric unseen species model with Euler transformation was used to estimate lower-bound total TCR beta diversity. TCRdb handled the public reads itself, with Q25 trimming in fastp and clone calling in MiXCR, and kept productive beta chains. One record per CDR3 amino acid sequence lists the most common genes and DNA. The V and J calls reflect TCRdb's pipeline rather than the authors' work. Recorded for this sample are 1.5 million to 1.9 million distinct CDR3 sequences; roughly 43% of them occurred a single time. The ten largest clones capture about 4% of the sample.

Worth noting for this clonotype: Its target antigen remains unknown. No clone much larger than this one lies a single base away; base qualities are absent.

Systemically healthy Caucasian individuals from Russia, 35 to 50 in total and aged about 6 to 100 years, were included as donors. About 10 milliliters of peripheral blood were collected from each donor into EDTA-treated Vacutainer tubes. Ficoll-Paque density-gradient centrifugation was used to isolate PBMCs, with at least 6 million per sample. Trizol reagent was used to extract total RNA from PBMCs, with at least 5 micrograms per sample. For every donor, an aliquot of PBMCs went through flow cytometry to measure the percentages of naive CD45RAhigh/CD27high T cells. This receptor was identified in a woman in her late teens or twenties in good health. The sequence joins TRBV20-1 to TRBJ2-2, and TRBD2 aligns with 9 junction nucleotides. Specimen: blood. In nucleotide form, the sequence is TGCAGTGCTCCGACTAGCGGCAACACCGGGGAGCTGTTTTTT. Its coded protein is CSAPTSGNTGELFF.